This is a list of T cell receptor beta chains from one sample in a study of blood T cell repertoires in COVID-19. Only in-frame clones appear in the TCRdb table, and some are missing; sequencing was by immunoSEQ multiplex PCR. The sample gives about 300,000 clones, approximately 88% of which show up once; just under 7% is in the top ten. The sequenced material came from peripheral blood. Every receptor here comes from a woman under 40 who had recovered from COVID-19. Each CDR3 is given with its conserved first and last residue. The order of the fields is clone size, CDR3 length, D gene, J gene, V gene, CDR3 DNA, CDR3 protein. A D gene is named only where the DNA matches it firmly. Expanded clones are given a class, and other clones once, few, many or no size at all.

>NA|14|NA|TRBJ2-7|TRBV3-1/TRBV3-2
TGTGCCAGCAGCCCGACCCCGAGCGCCTACGAGCAGTACTTC
CASSPTPSAYEQYF
>NA|15|NA|TRBJ1-4|TRBV7-6
TGTGCCAGCAGCTTAGGCCTGGGGGGTAATGAAAAACTGTTTTTT
CASSLGLGGNEKLFF
>few|15|TRBD1|TRBJ1-6|TRBV18
TGTGCCAGCTCACCTTCGACAGGGCGAAATTCACCCCTCCACTTT
CASSPSTGRNSPLHF
>NA|12|NA|TRBJ2-7|TRBV11-2
TGTGCCAGCAGCCCCGAGGGGGGGCAGCAGTACTTC
CASSPEGGQQYF
>NA|15|TRBD1|TRBJ2-7|TRBV5-4
TGTGCCAGCAGCCCGGGGACAGAGCCGACCTACGAGCAGTACTTC
CASSPGTEPTYEQYF
>NA|13|TRBD1|TRBJ2-7|TRBV2
TGTGCCAGCAGCCTCGGACAGGGGGACGAGCAGTACTTC
CASSLGQGDEQYF
>NA|13|NA|TRBJ2-2|TRBV5-6
TGTGCCAGCAGCCATCAGGGTGACGGGGAGCTGTTTTTT
CASSHQGDGELFF
>many|17|NA|TRBJ2-2|TRBV7-9
TGTGCCAGCAGCTTAGTCTGGACAGTCGCGAACACCGGGGAGCTGTTTTTT
CASSLVWTVANTGELFF
>NA|14|TRBD1|TRBJ1-2|TRBV19
TGTGCCAGTACCCATCGGGACAGAGACTATGGCTACACCTTC
CASTHRDRDYGYTF
>once|18|TRBD2|TRBJ2-7|TRBV23-1
TGCGCCAGCAGTCAATCGGTACTAGCGGGTACACCGATATACGAGCAGTACTTC
CASSQSVLAGTPIYEQYF
>NA|13|NA|TRBJ2-7|TRBV4-2
TGTGCCAGCAGCCAAGATCTGGGGCACGAGCAGTACTTC
CASSQDLGHEQYF
>NA|14|NA|TRBJ2-1|TRBV18
TGTGCCAGCTCACCTCCCAGCGGTGACAATGAGCAGTTCTTC
CASSPPSGDNEQFF
>NA|19|TRBD2|TRBJ2-6|TRBV5-8
TGTGCCAGCAACCCGGGGGGTGGGGGAACACCCTCTGGGGCCAACGTCCTGACTTTC
CASNPGGGGTPSGANVLTF
>NA|15|NA|TRBJ2-3|TRBV11-3
TGTGCCAGCAGCTTAGGTGGGGCTAGCACAGATACGCAGTATTTT
CASSLGGASTDTQYF
>NA|18|TRBD2|TRBJ2-7|TRBV27
TGTGCCAGCAGTCGAAAGTCCGCGCGGGGCGGGGGGGCCTACGAGCAGTACTTC
CASSRKSARGGGAYEQYF
>few|17|NA|TRBJ1-1|TRBV5-6
TGTGCCAGCAGCTTGGTGGGACTCCCACGAGGGAACACTGAAGCTTTCTTT
CASSLVGLPRGNTEAFF
>once|16|TRBD2|TRBJ2-1|TRBV5-1
TGCGCCAGCAGCTTGGATAGACTAGCGGGGGGGCATGAGCAGTTCTTC
CASSLDRLAGGHEQFF
>NA|17|NA|TRBJ1-1|TRBV7-2
TGTGCCAGCAGCTTAGAGGGGATTACCTGGGGTAACACTGAAGCTTTCTTT
CASSLEGITWGNTEAFF
>NA|17|NA|TRBJ2-6|TRBV28
TGTGCCAGCAGTTTACCCGGACTGACCTCTGGGGCCAACGTCCTGACTTTC
CASSLPGLTSGANVLTF
>NA|15|TRBD1|TRBJ1-6|TRBV11-2
TGTGCCAGCAGCTCGAGGACAGGGCAAGATTCACCCCTCCACTTT
CASSSRTGQDSPLHF